A single T cell receptor beta chain is shown here with its context. One entry per CDR3 protein, called by TCRdb with MiXCR from the 5' RACE reads. The table records roughly 250,000 distinct CDR3 sequences, over 15% of them present only once. This sample is drawn from a study of T-cell memory formation after mild COVID-19. The sample taken for sequencing was PBMCs or a T cell subset sorted from them (not recorded which). The sequence derives from a man aged 18 to 30 who had mild COVID-19 (a few samples of this study predate the infection). Cell type and time point are not known.

DNA for the CDR3: TGTGCCAGCAGACGAACAGGGCGAGGCTCCTATAATTCACCCCTCCACTTT. Translated: CASRRTGRGSYNSPLHF. The genes are TRBV7-6 and TRBJ1-6; D may be TRBD1 (6 bases). Germline-derived CDR1 and CDR2 are SGHVS and FNYEAQ. The CDR3 runs to 17 residues. Trimming took off 6 bases at V and 0 bases at J, with 15 bases between the two ends.